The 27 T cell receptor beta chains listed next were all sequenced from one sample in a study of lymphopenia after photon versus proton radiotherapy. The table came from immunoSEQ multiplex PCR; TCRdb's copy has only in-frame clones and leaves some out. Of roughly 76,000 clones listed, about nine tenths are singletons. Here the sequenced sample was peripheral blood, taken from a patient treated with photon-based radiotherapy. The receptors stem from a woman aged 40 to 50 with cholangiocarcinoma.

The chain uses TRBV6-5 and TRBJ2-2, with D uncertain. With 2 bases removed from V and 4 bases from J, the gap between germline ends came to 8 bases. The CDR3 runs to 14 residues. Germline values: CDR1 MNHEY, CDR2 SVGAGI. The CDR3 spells CASSYLVGTGELFF. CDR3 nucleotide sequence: TGTGCCAGCAGTTACCTCGTGGGCACCGGGGAGCTGTTTTTT.

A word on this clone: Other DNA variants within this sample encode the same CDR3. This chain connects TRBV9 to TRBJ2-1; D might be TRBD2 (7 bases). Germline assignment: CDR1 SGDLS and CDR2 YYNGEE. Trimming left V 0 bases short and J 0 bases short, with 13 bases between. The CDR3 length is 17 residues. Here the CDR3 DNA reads TGTGCCAGCAGCGTAGGAGGGGGGGCAAGCTCCTACAATGAGCAGTTCTTC. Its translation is CASSVGGGASSYNEQFF.

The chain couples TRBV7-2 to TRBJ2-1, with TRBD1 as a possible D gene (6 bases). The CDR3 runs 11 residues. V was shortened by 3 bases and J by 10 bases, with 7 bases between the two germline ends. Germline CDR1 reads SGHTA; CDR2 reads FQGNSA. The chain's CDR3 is CASSFDREQFF. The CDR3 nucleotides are TGTGCCAGCAGCTTCGACAGGGAGCAGTTCTTC.

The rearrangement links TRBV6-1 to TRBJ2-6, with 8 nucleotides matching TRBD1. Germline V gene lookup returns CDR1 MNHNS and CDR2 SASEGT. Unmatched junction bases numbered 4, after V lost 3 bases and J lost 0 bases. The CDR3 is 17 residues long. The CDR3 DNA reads TGTGCCAGCAGTGACAGGACAGGGCACTCTGGGGCCAACGTCCTGACTTTC. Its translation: CASSDRTGHSGANVLTF.

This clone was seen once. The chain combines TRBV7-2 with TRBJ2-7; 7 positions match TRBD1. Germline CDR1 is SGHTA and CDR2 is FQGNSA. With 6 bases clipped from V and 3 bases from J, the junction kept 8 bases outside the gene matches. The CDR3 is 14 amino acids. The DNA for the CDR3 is TGTGCCAGCAGTCCCGACAGGGCCAACTACGAGCAGTACTTC. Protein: CASSPDRANYEQYF.

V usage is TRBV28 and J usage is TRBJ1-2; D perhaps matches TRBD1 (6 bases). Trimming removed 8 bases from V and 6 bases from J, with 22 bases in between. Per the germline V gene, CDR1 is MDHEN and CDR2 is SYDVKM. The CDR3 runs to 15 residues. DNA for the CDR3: TGTGCCAGCCTTAGTTCAGGGAAAAGGGGGGATGGCTACACCTTC. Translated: CASLSSGKRGDGYTF.

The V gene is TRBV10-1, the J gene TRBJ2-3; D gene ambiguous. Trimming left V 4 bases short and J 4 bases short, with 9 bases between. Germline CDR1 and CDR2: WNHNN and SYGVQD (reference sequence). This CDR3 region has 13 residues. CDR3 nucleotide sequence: TGCGCCAGCAGTGCCGCCCTCTCAGATACGCAGTATTTT. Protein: CASSAALSDTQYF.

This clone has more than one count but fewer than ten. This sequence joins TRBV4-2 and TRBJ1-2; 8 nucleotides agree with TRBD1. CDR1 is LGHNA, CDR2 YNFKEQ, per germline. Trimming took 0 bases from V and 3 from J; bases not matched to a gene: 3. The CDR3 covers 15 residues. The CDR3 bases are TGTGCCAGCAGCCAAGAGGACAGGGTTCACTATGGCTACACCTTC. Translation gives CASSQEDRVHYGYTF.

The CDR3 DNA follows: TGTGCCAGCAGCTTTGGGGGCAAGGACTATGGCTACACCTTC. It is translated as CASSFGGKDYGYTF. The J gene is TRBJ1-2, the V gene TRBV7-9, with a possible D match to TRBD1 (6 bases). There are 14 residues in the CDR3. Trimming shortened V by 3 bases and J by 3 bases, and 11 bases separated the two germline ends. Germline V gives CDR1 SEHNR, CDR2 FQNEAQ (reference sequence).

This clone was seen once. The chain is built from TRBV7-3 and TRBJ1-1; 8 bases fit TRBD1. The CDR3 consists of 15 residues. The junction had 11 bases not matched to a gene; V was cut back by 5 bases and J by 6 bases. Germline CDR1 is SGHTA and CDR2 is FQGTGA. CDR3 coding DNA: TGTGCCAGCAGCATCTCACACAGGGGGAGTGCTGAAGCTTTCTTT. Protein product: CASSISHRGSAEAFF.

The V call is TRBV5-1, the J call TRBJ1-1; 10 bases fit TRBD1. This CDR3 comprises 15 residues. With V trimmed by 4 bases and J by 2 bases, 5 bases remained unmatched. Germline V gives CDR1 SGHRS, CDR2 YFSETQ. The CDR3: CASSPWDRGNTEAFF. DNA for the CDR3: TGCGCCAGCAGCCCGTGGGACAGGGGAAACACTGAAGCTTTCTTT.

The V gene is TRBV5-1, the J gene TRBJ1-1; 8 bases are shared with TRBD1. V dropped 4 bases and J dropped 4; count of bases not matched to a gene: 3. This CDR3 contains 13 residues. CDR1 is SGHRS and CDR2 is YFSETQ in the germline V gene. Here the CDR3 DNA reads TGCGCCAGCAGCCTTACAGGGGGCACTGAAGCTTTCTTT. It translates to CASSLTGGTEAFF.

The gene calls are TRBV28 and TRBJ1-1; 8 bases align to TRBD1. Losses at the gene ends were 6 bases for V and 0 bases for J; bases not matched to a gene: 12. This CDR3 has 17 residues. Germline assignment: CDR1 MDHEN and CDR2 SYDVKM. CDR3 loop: CASSGPNRGWVNTEAFF. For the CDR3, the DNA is TGTGCCAGCAGCGGACCTAACAGGGGGTGGGTGAACACTGAAGCTTTCTTT.

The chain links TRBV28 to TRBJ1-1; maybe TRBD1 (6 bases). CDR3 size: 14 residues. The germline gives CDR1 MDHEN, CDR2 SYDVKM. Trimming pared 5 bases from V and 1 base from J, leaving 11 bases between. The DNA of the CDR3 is TGTGCCAGCAGTCCACCGACAGGGAACACTGAAGCTTTCTTT. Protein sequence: CASSPPTGNTEAFF.

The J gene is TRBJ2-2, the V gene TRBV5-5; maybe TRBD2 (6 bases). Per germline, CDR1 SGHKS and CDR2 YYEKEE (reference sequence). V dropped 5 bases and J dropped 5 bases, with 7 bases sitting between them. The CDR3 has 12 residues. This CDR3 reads CASSGRTGELFF. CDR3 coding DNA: TGTGCCAGCAGTGGGAGGACCGGGGAGCTGTTTTTT.

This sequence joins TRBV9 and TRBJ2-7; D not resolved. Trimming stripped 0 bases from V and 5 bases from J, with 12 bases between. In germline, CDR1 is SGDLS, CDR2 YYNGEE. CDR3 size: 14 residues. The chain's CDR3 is CASSVAGQDHEQYF. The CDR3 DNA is TGTGCCAGCAGCGTAGCTGGCCAGGACCACGAGCAGTACTTC.

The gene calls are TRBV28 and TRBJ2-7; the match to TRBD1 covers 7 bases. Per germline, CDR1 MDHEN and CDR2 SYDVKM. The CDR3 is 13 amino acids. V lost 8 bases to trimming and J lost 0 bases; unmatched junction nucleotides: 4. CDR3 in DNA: TGTGCCAGCCGACAGGGAACCTCCTACGAGCAGTACTTC. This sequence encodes CASRQGTSYEQYF. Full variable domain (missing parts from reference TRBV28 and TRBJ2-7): DVKVTQSSRYLVKRTGEKVFLECVQDMDHENMFWYRQDPGLGLRLIYFSYDVKMKEKGDIPEGYSVSREKKERFSLILESASTNQTSMYLCASRQGTSYEQYFGPGTRLTVT.

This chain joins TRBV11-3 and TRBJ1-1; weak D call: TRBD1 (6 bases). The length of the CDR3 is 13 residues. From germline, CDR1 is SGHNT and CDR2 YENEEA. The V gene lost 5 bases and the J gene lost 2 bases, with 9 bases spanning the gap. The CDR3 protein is CASSQGGNTEAFF. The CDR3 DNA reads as TGTGCCAGCAGCCAAGGGGGAAACACTGAAGCTTTCTTT. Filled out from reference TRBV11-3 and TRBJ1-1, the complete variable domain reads EAGVVQSPRYKIIEKKQPVAFWCNPISGHNTLYWYLQNLGQGPELLIRYENEEAVDDSQLPKDRFSAERLKGVDSTLKIQPAELGDSAVYLCASSQGGNTEAFFGQGTRLTVV.

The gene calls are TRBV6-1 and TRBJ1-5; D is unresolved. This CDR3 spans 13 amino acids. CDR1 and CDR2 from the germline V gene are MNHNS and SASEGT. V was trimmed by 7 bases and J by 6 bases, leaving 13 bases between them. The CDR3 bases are TGTGCCAGCAATACGCCGTTGGGTCAGCCCCAGCATTTT. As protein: CASNTPLGQPQHF.

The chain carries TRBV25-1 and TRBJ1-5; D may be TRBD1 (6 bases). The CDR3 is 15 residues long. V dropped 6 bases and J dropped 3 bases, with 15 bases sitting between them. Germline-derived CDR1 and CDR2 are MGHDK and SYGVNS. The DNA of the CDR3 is TGTGCCAGCAGCAAAACTGGACAGCCCAATCAGCCCCAGCATTTT. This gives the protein CASSKTGQPNQPQHF.

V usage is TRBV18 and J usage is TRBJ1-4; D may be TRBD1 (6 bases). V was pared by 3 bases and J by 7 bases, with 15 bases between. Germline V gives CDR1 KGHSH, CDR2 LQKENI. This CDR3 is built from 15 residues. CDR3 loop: CASSPRDTGGEKLFF. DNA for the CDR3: TGTGCCAGCTCACCGAGGGACACGGGAGGTGAAAAACTGTTTTTT.

In DNA form, the CDR3 reads TGTGCCAGCAGTTACTCCACGGGTCACACTGAAGCTTTCTTT. This gives the protein CASSYSTGHTEAFF. V gene TRBV6-5 combines with J gene TRBJ1-1; no clear D gene. The length of the CDR3 is 14 residues. Germline V CDR1 and CDR2: MNHEY, SVGAGI. Deletions cut 0 bases from V and 3 bases from J, with 8 bases between.

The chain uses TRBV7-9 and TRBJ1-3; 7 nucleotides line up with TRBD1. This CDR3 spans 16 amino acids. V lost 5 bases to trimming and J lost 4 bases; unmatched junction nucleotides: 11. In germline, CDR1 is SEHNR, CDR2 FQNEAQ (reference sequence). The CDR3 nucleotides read TGTGCCAGCAGCCATACAGACAGGGCCGCCGGAAACACCATATATTTT. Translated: CASSHTDRAAGNTIYF.

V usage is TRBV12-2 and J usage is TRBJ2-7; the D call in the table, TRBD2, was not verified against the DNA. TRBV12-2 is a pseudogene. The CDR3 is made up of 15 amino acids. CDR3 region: CASRLGQGLPSEQYF. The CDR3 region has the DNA TGTGCAAGTCGCTTAGGCCAGGGACTACCATCCGAGCAGTACTTC.

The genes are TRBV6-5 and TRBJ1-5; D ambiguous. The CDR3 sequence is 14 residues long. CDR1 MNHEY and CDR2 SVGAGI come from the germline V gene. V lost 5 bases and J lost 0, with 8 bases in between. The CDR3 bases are TGTGCCAGCAGTCCCCTCGATAGCAATCAGCCCCAGCATTTT. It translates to CASSPLDSNQPQHF.

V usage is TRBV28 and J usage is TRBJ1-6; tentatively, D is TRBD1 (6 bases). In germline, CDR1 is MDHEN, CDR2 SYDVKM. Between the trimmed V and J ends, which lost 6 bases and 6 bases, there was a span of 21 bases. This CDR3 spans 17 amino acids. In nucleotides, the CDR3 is TGTGCCAGCAGGTTTGAGTCATGGGGGGCCGCTAATTCACCCCTCCACTTT. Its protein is CASRFESWGAANSPLHF.

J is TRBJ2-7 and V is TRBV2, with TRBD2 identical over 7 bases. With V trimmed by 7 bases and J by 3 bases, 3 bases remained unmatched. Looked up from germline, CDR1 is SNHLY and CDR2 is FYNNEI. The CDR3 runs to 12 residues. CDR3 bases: TGTGCCAGCAAGGGGAGGGTCTACGAGCAGTACTTC. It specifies CASKGRVYEQYF.